These T cell receptor beta chains were read from a single sample in a study of OX40 agonist ivuxolimab in advanced cancers. Repertoires were generated with immunoSEQ multiplex PCR, while TCRdb's copy carries only in-frame clones and drops some. The profile shows fewer than 85,000 clones, approximately 80% of them singletons. The input for sequencing was CD4+ or CD8+ T cells sorted from blood, taken in a trial of the OX40 agonist ivuxolimab. The receptor set was obtained from an adult with an advanced solid tumor such as melanoma, head and neck, liver or kidney cancer. Each CDR3 is given with its conserved first and last residue. Each record gives: D gene, J gene, clone size, V gene, CDR3 length, CDR3 protein, CDR3 DNA. The D gene is left open where the match is weak. Where a row states a size, it is once, few, many or the class of an expanded clone; other rows omit it.

D: .; J: TRBJ2-3; size: .; V: TRBV7-9; length: 16; CDR3: CASSHPRLEATDTQYF; DNA: TGTGCCAGCAGTCACCCCCGGCTAGAGGCCACAGATACGCAGTATTTT
D: .; J: TRBJ1-2; size: .; V: TRBV6-1; length: 15; CDR3: CASSDTFQGDDGYTF; DNA: TGTGCCAGCAGTGATACGTTTCAGGGAGATGATGGCTACACCTTC
D: TRBD1; J: TRBJ2-7; size: .; V: TRBV28; length: 13; CDR3: CATYTGGTGEQYF; DNA: TGTGCCACCTACACAGGGGGGACAGGGGAGCAGTACTTC
D: .; J: TRBJ2-6; size: .; V: TRBV4-3; length: 16; CDR3: CASSQDLVSGANVLTF; DNA: TGCGCCAGCAGCCAAGATTTGGTCTCTGGGGCCAACGTCCTGACTTTC
D: .; J: TRBJ1-4; size: .; V: TRBV7-2; length: 14; CDR3: CASSLYGTNEKLFF; DNA: TGTGCCAGCAGCTTATATGGAACTAATGAAAAACTGTTTTTT
D: .; J: TRBJ2-7; size: .; V: TRBV9; length: 15; CDR3: CASSVVPGAHYEQYF; DNA: TGTGCCAGCAGCGTAGTCCCAGGGGCACACTACGAGCAGTACTTC
D: TRBD2; J: TRBJ2-1; size: .; V: TRBV9; length: 15; CDR3: CASSVISGGAHEQFF; DNA: TGTGCCAGCAGCGTAATCAGCGGGGGGGCCCATGAGCAGTTCTTC
D: TRBD2; J: TRBJ2-3; size: .; V: TRBV11-2; length: 18; CDR3: CASSLSSGGARVADTQYF; DNA: TGTGCCAGCAGCTTGAGTAGCGGGGGGGCCAGGGTCGCAGATACGCAGTATTTT
D: .; J: TRBJ1-2; size: .; V: TRBV6-6; length: 12; CDR3: CASSSNNYGYTF; DNA: TGTGCCAGCAGTTCCAATAACTATGGCTACACCTTC
D: TRBD1; J: TRBJ2-3; size: .; V: TRBV7-3; length: 16; CDR3: CASSQSGTGASDTQYF; DNA: TGTGCCAGCAGCCAATCGGGGACAGGGGCGTCAGATACGCAGTATTTT
D: .; J: TRBJ1-5; size: .; V: TRBV18; length: 13; CDR3: CASSPDGNQPQHF; DNA: TGTGCCAGCTCACCCGACGGCAATCAGCCCCAGCATTTT
D: .; J: TRBJ1-1; size: .; V: TRBV9; length: 16; CDR3: CASSVAIGGSNTEAFF; DNA: TGTGCCAGCAGCGTAGCGATAGGGGGGTCGAACACTGAAGCTTTCTTT
D: TRBD2; J: TRBJ2-1; size: few; V: TRBV30; length: 14; CDR3: CAWRTSGGMNEQFF; DNA: TGTGCCTGGAGAACTAGCGGGGGGATGAATGAGCAGTTCTTC
D: .; J: TRBJ2-3; size: .; V: TRBV6-6; length: 15; CDR3: CASSRPSGIGDTQYF; DNA: TGTGCCAGCAGCCGCCCATCAGGGATTGGAGATACGCAGTATTTT
D: TRBD2; J: TRBJ2-7; size: .; V: TRBV7-2; length: 14; CDR3: CASSAGLASYEQYF; DNA: TGTGCCAGCAGCGCCGGACTAGCGTCCTACGAGCAGTACTTC
D: .; J: TRBJ2-1; size: .; V: TRBV19; length: 12; CDR3: CASSNNYDEQFF; DNA: TGTGCCAGTAGTAACAATTACGATGAGCAGTTCTTC
D: .; J: TRBJ2-1; size: .; V: TRBV10-2; length: 15; CDR3: CASSFQGGLRNEQFF; DNA: TGCGCCAGCAGTTTTCAGGGAGGTCTAAGGAATGAGCAGTTCTTC
D: .; J: TRBJ2-4; size: .; V: TRBV7-2; length: 14; CDR3: CASSTGTSENIQYF; DNA: TGTGCCAGCAGCACCGGGACTTCGGAAAACATTCAGTACTTC
D: .; J: TRBJ1-2; size: .; V: TRBV6-5; length: 15; CDR3: CASSYSGGDNYGYTF; DNA: TGTGCCAGCAGTTACTCGGGTGGGGATAACTATGGCTACACCTTC
D: .; J: TRBJ1-3; size: once; V: TRBV6-6; length: 15; CDR3: CASRGRVSSGNTIYF; DNA: TGTGCCAGCAGGGGCAGGGTTTCCTCTGGAAACACCATATATTTT
D: .; J: TRBJ2-3; size: few; V: TRBV30; length: 12; CDR3: CAWSVLADTQYF; DNA: TGTGCCTGGAGTGTGCTAGCAGATACGCAGTATTTT
D: .; J: TRBJ1-1; size: .; V: TRBV12-2; length: 12; CDR3: CASRLEGTEAFF; DNA: TGTGCAAGTCGCTTAGAAGGGACTGAAGCTTTCTTT
D: TRBD1; J: TRBJ2-7; size: .; V: TRBV29-1; length: 17; CDR3: CSVEGPGGQGIWDEQYF; DNA: TGCAGCGTTGAAGGTCCTGGCGGACAGGGGATTTGGGACGAGCAGTACTTC
D: TRBD2; J: TRBJ2-3; size: .; V: TRBV19; length: 18; CDR3: CASRKYTGTSGSTDTQYF; DNA: TGTGCCAGTAGAAAATACACCGGGACTAGCGGGAGCACAGATACGCAGTATTTT
D: TRBD1; J: TRBJ1-2; size: few; V: TRBV7-3; length: 14; CDR3: CASSETGGVGGYTF; DNA: TGTGCCAGCAGCGAGACAGGGGGCGTGGGTGGCTACACCTTC
D: .; J: TRBJ1-3; size: .; V: TRBV5-1; length: 19; CDR3: CASSLTGRGSGEDGNTIYF; DNA: TGCGCCAGCAGCTTAACAGGGAGAGGGTCGGGAGAGGACGGAAACACCATATATTTT
D: TRBD2; J: TRBJ2-5; size: .; V: TRBV7-2; length: 16; CDR3: CASSLTSGGAAETQYF; DNA: TGTGCCAGCAGCTTAACTAGCGGGGGGGCCGCAGAGACCCAGTACTTC
D: TRBD1; J: TRBJ2-2; size: .; V: TRBV6-6; length: 16; CDR3: CASITGTGGGTGELFF; DNA: TGTGCCAGCATCACGGGGACAGGGGGCGGCACCGGGGAGCTGTTTTTT
D: TRBD2; J: TRBJ2-3; size: .; V: TRBV5-1; length: 16; CDR3: CASSLESGSITDTQYF; DNA: TGCGCCAGCAGCTTGGAAAGCGGGAGCATCACAGATACGCAGTATTTT
D: .; J: TRBJ1-1; size: .; V: TRBV6-1; length: 14; CDR3: CASSELRTATEAFF; DNA: TGTGCCAGCAGTGAATTGAGAACAGCTACTGAAGCTTTCTTT
D: .; J: TRBJ1-1; size: .; V: TRBV7-8; length: 14; CDR3: CASSPLLKSTEAFF; DNA: TGTGCCAGCAGCCCCCTATTGAAGAGCACTGAAGCTTTCTTT
D: .; J: TRBJ1-2; size: .; V: TRBV5-4; length: 13; CDR3: CASSLGGSYGYTF; DNA: TGTGCCAGCAGCTTGGGAGGTTCCTATGGCTACACCTTC
D: TRBD1; J: TRBJ2-7; size: .; V: TRBV28; length: 14; CDR3: CASRVTGEVAEQYF; DNA: TGTGCCAGCAGGGTGACAGGGGAGGTCGCCGAGCAGTACTTC
D: .; J: TRBJ2-7; size: .; V: TRBV7-2; length: 14; CDR3: CASSFLGDSYEQYF; DNA: TGTGCCAGCAGCTTCTTAGGCGACTCCTACGAGCAGTACTTC
D: .; J: TRBJ1-2; size: .; V: TRBV5-1; length: 16; CDR3: CASSSVFEGRNYGYTF; DNA: TGCGCCAGCAGCTCCGTGTTTGAGGGGCGTAACTATGGCTACACCTTC
D: .; J: TRBJ1-6; size: .; V: TRBV2; length: 15; CDR3: CASSGQGIYNSPLHF; DNA: TGTGCCAGCAGTGGCCAGGGAATTTACAATTCACCCCTCCACTTT
D: .; J: TRBJ1-2; size: few; V: TRBV30; length: 17; CDR3: CAWSRDTDLSLRGGYTF; DNA: TGTGCCTGGAGCAGGGACACCGACTTGAGCCTAAGGGGTGGCTACACCTTC
D: .; J: TRBJ1-1; size: .; V: TRBV19; length: 15; CDR3: CASSIMGGALGEAFF; DNA: TGTGCCAGTAGTATAATGGGGGGGGCTCTAGGTGAAGCTTTCTTT
D: TRBD1; J: TRBJ2-2; size: .; V: TRBV5-1; length: 15; CDR3: CASRYGQGSTGELFF; DNA: TGCGCCAGCAGATACGGACAGGGATCCACCGGGGAGCTGTTTTTT
D: .; J: TRBJ2-2; size: .; V: TRBV28; length: 15; CDR3: CASIRIGGYTGELFF; DNA: TGTGCCAGCATACGGATCGGGGGATACACCGGGGAGCTGTTTTTT
D: .; J: TRBJ1-6; size: .; V: TRBV30; length: 15; CDR3: CAWSAQGFHNSPLHF; DNA: TGTGCCTGGAGTGCACAGGGTTTCCATAATTCACCCCTCCACTTT
D: TRBD2; J: TRBJ2-3; size: .; V: TRBV7-9; length: 15; CDR3: CASSFPAGATDTQYF; DNA: TGTGCCAGCAGCTTTCCGGCGGGAGCAACAGATACGCAGTATTTT
D: .; J: TRBJ1-2; size: .; V: TRBV19; length: 15; CDR3: CASSPPLASNYGYTF; DNA: TGTGCCAGTAGTCCGCCCCTTGCATCAAACTATGGCTACACCTTC
D: .; J: TRBJ1-5; size: .; V: TRBV6-1; length: 13; CDR3: CASSETGNQPQHF; DNA: TGTGCCAGCAGTGAAACAGGGAATCAGCCCCAGCATTTT
D: TRBD2; J: TRBJ2-2; size: .; V: TRBV4-3; length: 15; CDR3: CASSRELAGGGELFF; DNA: TGCGCCAGCAGCCGCGAACTAGCGGGGGGAGGGGAGCTGTTTTTT
D: TRBD1; J: TRBJ1-6; size: .; V: TRBV7-2; length: 15; CDR3: CASSWATGANSPLHF; DNA: TGTGCCAGCAGCTGGGCAACAGGGGCTAATTCACCCCTCCACTTT
D: .; J: TRBJ1-6; size: .; V: TRBV6-5; length: 16; CDR3: CASSYANRRADSPLHF; DNA: TGTGCCAGCAGTTACGCGAACCGGAGGGCCGATTCACCCCTCCACTTT
D: .; J: TRBJ1-5; size: .; V: TRBV19; length: 15; CDR3: CASSRLGPRNQPQHF; DNA: TGTGCCAGTAGTCGCCTAGGACCGAGAAATCAGCCCCAGCATTTT
D: TRBD1; J: TRBJ2-1; size: .; V: TRBV2; length: 13; CDR3: CAGQASSYNEQFF; DNA: TGTGCCGGACAGGCAAGCTCCTACAATGAGCAGTTCTTC
D: .; J: TRBJ2-7; size: .; V: TRBV7-8; length: 17; CDR3: CASSLVGRGRNSYEQYF; DNA: TGTGCCAGCAGCTTAGTCGGCAGGGGCCGCAACTCCTACGAGCAGTACTTC
D: TRBD2; J: TRBJ2-7; size: once; V: TRBV5-4; length: 15; CDR3: CASSSPGGDRVEQYF; DNA: TGTGCCAGCAGCTCCCCGGGAGGGGATAGGGTCGAGCAGTACTTC
D: TRBD2; J: TRBJ2-2; size: .; V: TRBV6-5; length: 16; CDR3: CASSSLAGGFTGELFF; DNA: TGTGCCAGCAGTTCACTAGCGGGGGGATTCACCGGGGAGCTGTTTTTT
D: .; J: TRBJ2-7; size: few; V: TRBV18; length: 12; CDR3: CASSRTVYEQYF; DNA: TGTGCCAGCTCCCGGACAGTCTACGAGCAGTACTTC
D: .; J: TRBJ1-4; size: .; V: TRBV6-5; length: 15; CDR3: CASSYRGTTNEKLFF; DNA: TGTGCCAGCAGTTACAGGGGAACAACTAATGAAAAACTGTTTTTT
D: TRBD1; J: TRBJ2-2; size: .; V: TRBV27; length: 16; CDR3: CASRRKTGANTGELFF; DNA: TGTGCCAGCAGACGCAAGACAGGGGCGAATACCGGGGAGCTGTTTTTT
D: .; J: TRBJ1-1; size: .; V: TRBV11-2; length: 14; CDR3: CASNRRESGTEAFF; DNA: TGTGCCAGCAACCGCAGGGAAAGTGGAACTGAAGCTTTCTTT